The next 14 T cell receptor beta chains were all read from a single sample in a study of memory CD8 T cells in hepatitis C reinfection. The time point: pre-reinfection, 55 to 20 weeks before reinfection detection. The sorted cells went straight to TCR sequencing with no prior in vitro expansion. The repertoire was sequenced with immunoSEQ multiplex PCR; TCRdb's copy has only in-frame clones and lacks some. This sample carries over 50,000 clones, roughly 91% of them seen once, and the ten largest clones take 0.95% to 1.1%. The sample was naive CD8+ T cells sorted from blood. The receptors stem from a man aged 18 to 35 with hepatitis C virus infection.

The genes are TRBV4-3 and TRBJ2-1; D is ambiguous. Germline V gene data show CDR1 as LGHNA and CDR2 as YSLEER. Trimming shortened V by 0 bases and J by 7 bases, and 7 bases separated the two germline ends. The CDR3 is 13 amino acids. Here the CDR3 DNA reads TGCGCCAGCAGCCAAGATCAATTGAATGAGCAGTTCTTC. The encoded protein is CASSQDQLNEQFF.

The rearrangement links TRBV11-2 to TRBJ2-1; 16 bases agree with TRBD2. Per germline, CDR1 SGHAT and CDR2 FQNNGV. CDR3 size: 16 residues. Trimming at V came to 5 bases and at J to 8 bases, leaving 6 bases not matched to a gene. The CDR3: CASSPAGTSGRDEQFF. CDR3 in DNA: TGTGCCAGCAGCCCTGCCGGGACTAGCGGGAGGGATGAGCAGTTCTTC.

The chain has TRBV6-5 and TRBJ1-5; D not certain. In germline, CDR1 is MNHEY, CDR2 SVGAGI. The CDR3 sequence is 14 residues long. The V gene lost 2 bases and the J gene lost 6 bases, with 11 bases spanning the gap. CDR3 region: CASSYGQVGQPQHF. The DNA of the CDR3 is TGTGCCAGCAGTTACGGGCAGGTCGGTCAGCCCCAGCATTTT.

The V gene is TRBV6-6, the J gene TRBJ2-1; D is possibly TRBD2 (7 bases). CDR3 length equals 16 residues. From germline, CDR1 is MNHNY and CDR2 SVGAGI (reference sequence). With 0 bases removed from V and 3 bases from J, the gap between germline ends came to 12 bases. The CDR3 bases are TGTGCCAGCAGTTACTCTGCGGGGGCGAACTACAATGAGCAGTTCTTC. Its protein is CASSYSAGANYNEQFF.

This clone came up a few times. The gene calls are TRBV6-6 and TRBJ1-1; TRBD1 matches 9 bases. The CDR3 sequence is 15 residues long. Germline assignment: CDR1 MNHNY and CDR2 SVGAGI (reference sequence). The J segment lost 5 bases and the V segment lost 6 bases, leaving 10 bases of the junction unmatched. The DNA of the CDR3 is TGTGCCAGCAGCGCCGGGACAGGGATGTGGACTGAAGCTTTCTTT. This codes for CASSAGTGMWTEAFF.

This chain uses TRBV5-4 with TRBJ2-1, with D possibly matching TRBD2 (5 bases). The CDR3 has 16 residues. The germline V gene has CDR1 SGHNT and CDR2 YYREEE (reference sequence). V was shortened by 2 bases and J by 8 bases, with 20 bases between the two germline ends. CDR3 region: CASSFLGLETLDEQFF. The CDR3 DNA is TGTGCCAGCAGCTTTCTCGGACTGGAGACTTTGGATGAGCAGTTCTTC.

The V and J genes are TRBV7-6 and TRBJ2-5; 8 nucleotides agree with TRBD2. Judging by the DNA end, TRBJ2-7 fits better; the J call may be wrong. Germline lookup yields CDR1 SGHVS and CDR2 FNYEAQ. This CDR3 is 16 amino acids long. DNA for the CDR3: TGTGCCAGCAGCTTAGCCGGGGGGGTGGACACCTACGAGCAGTACTTC. Translating gives CASSLAGGVDTYEQYF.

V is TRBV6-5 and J is TRBJ1-2; weak D call: TRBD1 (5 bases). The CDR3 contains 13 residues. Germline V gene sequence: CDR1 MNHEY, CDR2 SVGAGI. Deletions cut 5 bases from V and 2 bases from J, with 9 bases between. CDR3: CASSTDRNYGYTF. The CDR3 DNA sequence: TGTGCCAGCAGTACAGACAGAAACTATGGCTACACCTTC.

The chain couples TRBV5-1 to TRBJ2-1; TRBD1 is a possible D gene (6 bases). This CDR3 spans 15 amino acids. Germline values: CDR1 SGHRS, CDR2 YFSETQ. Trimming shortened V by 3 bases and J by 0 bases, and 10 bases separated the two germline ends. The CDR3: CASSSGVSSYNEQFF. CDR3 coding DNA: TGCGCCAGCAGCTCAGGGGTTAGCTCCTACAATGAGCAGTTCTTC.

The chain recombines TRBV5-5 with TRBJ2-7; no firm D call. V was pared by 0 bases and J by 4 bases, with 5 bases between. This CDR3 comprises 12 residues. CDR1 and CDR2 (germline): SGHKS, YYEKEE (reference sequence). CDR3 coding DNA: TGTGCCAGCAGCTTGGTTCCTTACGAGCAGTACTTC. Encoded protein: CASSLVPYEQYF. The full variable domain, rest sourced from reference TRBV5-5 and TRBJ2-7, is DAGVTQSPTHLIKTRGQQVTLRCSPISGHKSVSWYQQVLGQGPQFIFQYYEKEERGRGNFPDRFSARQFPNYSSELNVNALLLGDSALYLCASSLVPYEQYFGPGTRLTVT.

This clone occurred once. The genes are TRBV5-6 and TRBJ2-1; TRBD1 is a possible D gene (6 bases). The CDR3 consists of 16 residues. The germline gives CDR1 SGHDT, CDR2 YYEEEE. V lost 4 bases and J 4 bases, leaving 18 bases between the germline ends. CDR3 protein: CASSPLTGTPYNEQFF. The CDR3 region has the DNA TGTGCCAGCAGCCCGCTGACCGGGACACCATACAATGAGCAGTTCTTC.

The V and J genes are TRBV7-6 and TRBJ2-5, with TRBD2 matching 10 bases. V shed 4 bases, J shed 5 bases, and the junction held 4 bases outside the gene matches. Germline assignment: CDR1 SGHVS and CDR2 FNYEAQ. This CDR3 region has 14 residues. DNA of the CDR3: TGTGCCAGCAGCTACGGGACTAGCGTTGAGACCCAGTACTTC. It translates to CASSYGTSVETQYF.

The chain joins TRBV4-1 to TRBJ2-2; D is possibly TRBD1 (5 bases). The germline V gene has CDR1 MGHRA and CDR2 YSYEKL. Trimming pared 2 bases from V and 10 bases from J, leaving 17 bases between. The CDR3 contains 15 residues. This chain's CDR3 is CASSQQGGANSELFF. The CDR3 bases are TGCGCCAGCAGCCAACAGGGTGGGGCTAACTCGGAGCTGTTTTTT.

This chain connects TRBV27 to TRBJ2-7; possible D gene TRBD1, 5 bases. V was shortened by 2 bases and J by 3 bases, with 8 bases between the two germline ends. The CDR3 extends over 13 amino acids. CDR1 is MNHEY and CDR2 is SMNVEV in the germline V gene (reference sequence). CDR3 coding DNA: TGTGCCAGCAGTTTAAGGGGCGGCTACGAGCAGTACGTC. Amino acids: CASSLRGGYEQYV.